These 30 T cell receptor beta chains share one sample of origin, sequenced in a study of OX40 agonist ivuxolimab in advanced cancers. Profiling relied on immunoSEQ multiplex PCR, and the TCRdb table lists in-frame clones only, not all of them. The sample records about 18,000 clones, around four fifths being singletons. Sequencing used CD4+ or CD8+ T cells sorted from blood, obtained in a trial of the OX40 agonist ivuxolimab. These receptor sequences come from an adult with an advanced solid tumor such as melanoma, head and neck, liver or kidney cancer.

J is TRBJ1-2 and V is TRBV27; D unresolved. The CDR3 extends over 14 amino acids. The V end was cut by 2 bases, the J end by 3 bases, with 10 bases between. Germline V gene data show CDR1 as MNHEY and CDR2 as SMNVEV (reference sequence). The CDR3 here is CASSLAGADYGYTF. CDR3 nucleotides: TGTGCCAGCAGTTTAGCCGGAGCGGACTATGGCTACACCTTC.

CDR3 coding DNA: TGTGCCAGCAGCTTGAGAGTGGGACAGCCCCAGCATTTT. It is translated as CASSLRVGQPQHF. V and J are TRBV7-6 and TRBJ1-5; D unresolved. The CDR3 totals 13 residues. Trimming removed 3 bases from V and 7 bases from J, with 10 bases in between. Germline loops: CDR1 SGHVS, CDR2 FNYEAQ.

V is TRBV6-5 and J is TRBJ2-7; D remains ambiguous. This CDR3 comprises 14 residues. Germline values: CDR1 MNHEY, CDR2 SVGAGI. The V end lost 7 bases, the J end lost 2 bases, and 15 bases lay between the germline ends. The CDR3 sequence: CASMLMVSTYEQYF. The CDR3 DNA reads as TGTGCCAGCATGCTGATGGTGAGCACCTACGAGCAGTACTTC.

The chain recombines TRBV30 with TRBJ1-2, with 7 bases that match TRBD1. The CDR3 runs 19 residues. V shed 1 base, J shed 1 base, and the junction held 18 bases outside the gene matches. Germline values: CDR1 GTSNPN, CDR2 SVGIG (reference sequence). The CDR3 DNA reads as TGTGCCTGGAGTGCCTCGATCCGACAGGGAGGAATTGTTAACTATGGCTACACCTTC. Amino acids: CAWSASIRQGGIVNYGYTF.

V is TRBV7-2 and J is TRBJ2-1; 8 positions match TRBD1. The CDR3 is 17 amino acids. J was trimmed by 4 bases and V by 3 bases; bases with no gene match: 11. Germline V gives CDR1 SGHTA, CDR2 FQGNSA. The DNA for the CDR3 is TGTGCCAGCAGCTTCAGTACCGGGACAGGAAATTACAATGAGCAGTTCTTC. Amino acid sequence: CASSFSTGTGNYNEQFF.

The CDR3 protein is CASSFRDYDTDTQYF. The CDR3 bases are TGTGCCAGCAGCTTCCGGGACTATGACACAGATACGCAGTATTTT. The J gene is TRBJ2-3, the V gene TRBV7-9; 7 nucleotides match TRBD2. The germline CDR1 and CDR2 sequences are SEHNR and FQNEAQ (reference sequence). The CDR3 runs 15 residues. V was clipped by 3 bases and J by 2 bases; unmatched bases: 5.

V and J are TRBV9 and TRBJ2-7, with D possibly matching TRBD2 (6 bases). The CDR3 runs 15 residues. V gave up 5 bases and J gave up 3 bases, with 18 bases separating them. The V gene's germline CDR1 is SGDLS and CDR2 YYNGEE. CDR3 sequence: CASSPAGASDYEQYF. The CDR3 DNA is TGTGCCAGCAGTCCAGCCGGAGCTAGCGACTACGAGCAGTACTTC.

By sample share, this clone is medium-sized. The genes are TRBV27 and TRBJ2-7; 8 positions agree with TRBD1. The V gene's germline CDR1 is MNHEY and CDR2 SMNVEV (reference sequence). Losses at the gene ends were 2 bases for V and 5 bases for J; bases not matched to a gene: 8. This CDR3 is built from 15 residues. The CDR3 protein is CASSLLPDRVHEQYF. For the CDR3, the DNA is TGTGCCAGCAGTTTACTTCCGGACAGGGTCCACGAGCAGTACTTC.

The V call is TRBV5-1, the J call TRBJ2-2; weak D call: TRBD2 (5 bases). Germline values: CDR1 SGHRS, CDR2 YFSETQ. Trimming cost V 4 bases and J 0 bases, with 10 bases left between them. This CDR3 spans 15 amino acids. DNA of the CDR3: TGCGCCAGCAGCGTCCGAGCGGCGAACACCGGGGAGCTGTTTTTT. Its translation is CASSVRAANTGELFF.

This clone has only one observation. The chain links TRBV28 to TRBJ2-5, with 8 bases matching TRBD2. Germline V gives CDR1 MDHEN, CDR2 SYDVKM. V lost 3 bases and J lost 5; bases outside the gene matches: 8. The CDR3 is made up of 15 amino acids. CDR3 loop: CASSFELAVRETQYF. In nucleotides, the CDR3 is TGTGCCAGCAGTTTTGAACTAGCGGTCAGGGAGACCCAGTACTTC.

The chain combines TRBV7-8 with TRBJ1-5; D call uncertain. The germline V gene has CDR1 SGHVS and CDR2 FQNEAQ. This CDR3 comprises 15 residues. The ends were cut back, 5 bases at V and 3 bases at J, with 14 bases in the middle. CDR3 residues: CASSPRPIFNQPQHF. In DNA form, the CDR3 reads TGTGCCAGCAGCCCGCGACCGATTTTCAATCAGCCCCAGCATTTT.

In this sample, this clone turned up a few times. The rearrangement joins TRBV2 to TRBJ2-7; D is perhaps TRBD1 (5 bases). This CDR3 has 14 residues. Trimming stripped 6 bases from V and 7 bases from J, with 19 bases between. Germline V gene lookup returns CDR1 SNHLY and CDR2 FYNNEI. CDR3 nucleotides: TGTGCCAGCAGGGACGACAGCACTCTGGGGGAGCAGTACTTC. This gives the protein CASRDDSTLGEQYF.

This rearrangement joins TRBV29-1 to TRBJ2-5, with TRBD1 identical over 9 bases. Germline CDR1 reads SQVTM; CDR2 reads ANQGSEA. This CDR3 is 15 amino acids long. Germline trimming cut 6 bases from V and 2 bases from J; bases unmatched to any gene: 10. The CDR3 reads CSVPTGTGPQETQYF. The DNA for the CDR3 is TGCAGCGTGCCGACCGGGACAGGGCCTCAAGAGACCCAGTACTTC.

The CDR3 DNA reads TGTGCCAGCAGTTCGGGACAGAGGAAGGGTTATAGCAATCAGCCCCAGCATTTT. Translating gives CASSSGQRKGYSNQPQHF. The chain combines TRBV28 with TRBJ1-5; 7 positions match TRBD1. The J segment lost 0 bases and the V segment lost 4 bases, leaving 12 bases of the junction unmatched. The CDR3 covers 18 residues. Germline CDR1 MDHEN, CDR2 SYDVKM.

About this clone: At the DNA level, this CDR3 is encoded by other sequences in the same sample as well. The chain employs TRBV6-4 and TRBJ2-2, with D unresolved. The CDR3 runs to 13 residues. V gave up 0 bases and J gave up 4 bases, with 3 bases separating them. Germline V gives CDR1 MRHNA, CDR2 SNTAGT. The CDR3 nucleotides read TGTGCCAGCAGTGACTCGAGCACCGGGGAGCTGTTTTTT. Translation gives CASSDSSTGELFF.

This clone counts as medium-sized. The chain couples TRBV6-5 to TRBJ2-7; D perhaps matches TRBD2 (7 bases). V lost 10 bases to trimming and J lost 2 bases, with 12 bases between them. The CDR3 has 12 residues. Germline CDR1 is MNHEY and CDR2 is SVGAGI. The CDR3 reads CATSGGAYEQYF. For the CDR3, the DNA is TGTGCCACTTCGGGGGGCGCCTACGAGCAGTACTTC.

The chain carries TRBV2 and TRBJ2-2; 7 positions match TRBD2. With 6 bases clipped from V and 5 bases from J, the junction kept 3 bases outside the gene matches. The CDR3 loop spans 13 amino acids. Looked up from germline, CDR1 is SNHLY and CDR2 is FYNNEI. DNA for the CDR3: TGTGCCAGCAGCCTGCGGGAGACCGGGGAGCTGTTTTTT. The encoded protein is CASSLRETGELFF.

This sequence joins TRBV19 and TRBJ2-4; no definite D call. Trimming removed 10 bases from V and 5 bases from J, with 12 bases in between. The CDR3 is 12 amino acids. Germline lookup yields CDR1 LNHDA and CDR2 SQIVND (reference sequence). DNA of the CDR3: TGTGCCACCCAGAGGAGTCAAAACATTCAGTACTTC. Translating gives CATQRSQNIQYF.

The chain uses TRBV5-1 and TRBJ2-3, with TRBD1 matching 7 bases. The CDR3 has 14 amino acids. The junction had 5 bases not matched to a gene; V was cut back by 1 base and J by 6 bases. Per germline, CDR1 SGHRS and CDR2 YFSETQ. This chain's CDR3 is CASSLNLRGDTQYF. The CDR3 region has the DNA TGCGCCAGCAGCTTGAATCTCAGGGGGGATACGCAGTATTTT.

The chain is built from TRBV27 and TRBJ2-2, with D possibly matching TRBD2 (5 bases). Trimming pared 6 bases from V and 3 bases from J, leaving 11 bases between. This CDR3 is 14 amino acids long. The germline V gene has CDR1 MNHEY and CDR2 SMNVEV (reference sequence). The CDR3 sequence is CASSRGPDTGELFF. CDR3 bases: TGTGCCAGCAGCCGGGGTCCGGACACCGGGGAGCTGTTTTTT.

This clone was observed a handful of times. V gene TRBV7-9 combines with J gene TRBJ2-3; no reliable D call. V was cut by 7 bases and J by 5 bases, with 13 bases left in between. In germline, CDR1 is SEHNR, CDR2 FQNEAQ (reference sequence). The CDR3 consists of 13 residues. The CDR3 spells CASNRQTEDTQYF. In DNA form, the CDR3 reads TGTGCCAGCAACAGACAAACAGAAGATACGCAGTATTTT. The complete variable domain, with remaining parts taken from reference TRBV7-9 and TRBJ2-3, reads DTGVSQNPRHKITKRGQNVTFRCDPISEHNRLYWYRQTLGQGPEFLTYFQNEAQLEKSRLLSDRFSAERPKGSFSTLEIQRTEQGDSAMYLCASNRQTEDTQYFGPGTRLTVL.

This rearrangement joins TRBV11-2 to TRBJ2-6; TRBD1 might be the D (5 bases). This CDR3 contains 17 residues. Germline V gene sequence: CDR1 SGHAT, CDR2 FQNNGV. The ends were cut back, 6 bases at V and 8 bases at J, with 23 bases in the middle. This chain's CDR3 is CASRTASRAPLSNVLTF. The CDR3 coding sequence is TGTGCCAGCAGAACAGCCTCCAGGGCCCCTTTGTCCAACGTCCTGACTTTC.

This clone was detected a few times. V and J are TRBV6-4 and TRBJ2-3; 9 bases match TRBD2. In germline, CDR1 is MRHNA, CDR2 SNTAGT. With 2 bases clipped from V and 4 bases from J, the junction kept 4 bases outside the gene matches. The CDR3 contains 15 residues. In DNA, the CDR3 is TGTGCCAGCAGTGACGCGGCGGGAGGGCCAGATACGCAGTATTTT. This codes for CASSDAAGGPDTQYF.

This chain joins TRBV5-1 and TRBJ2-5; TRBD2 matches at 8 bases. Germline-derived CDR1 and CDR2 are SGHRS and YFSETQ. CDR3 size: 14 residues. After removal of 2 bases from V and 5 bases from J, the junction contained 5 bases not matched to a gene. CDR3 DNA: TGCGCCAGCAGCTTTAGCGGGGTTAGCGAGACCCAGTACTTC. Translated, it gives CASSFSGVSETQYF.

V usage is TRBV5-1 and J usage is TRBJ2-5, with 11 bases aligning to TRBD2. CDR1 SGHRS and CDR2 YFSETQ come from the germline V gene. V was clipped by 0 bases and J by 5 bases; unmatched bases: 6. The CDR3 extends over 16 amino acids. The CDR3 here is CASSLDSGGARETQYF. The CDR3 DNA reads as TGCGCCAGCAGCTTGGATAGCGGGGGGGCGCGGGAGACCCAGTACTTC.

V and J are TRBV28 and TRBJ1-2; a weak D match, TRBD1 (6 bases). There are 15 residues in the CDR3. V lost 5 bases and J lost 4, with 17 bases in between. The germline V gene has CDR1 MDHEN and CDR2 SYDVKM. The DNA for the CDR3 is TGTGCCAGCAGTCTAATCGGACAGCATTTCTATGGCTACACCTTC. This encodes CASSLIGQHFYGYTF.

The chain couples TRBV7-6 to TRBJ2-2; possibly TRBD2 for D (5 bases). CDR1 is SGHVS and CDR2 is FNYEAQ in the germline V gene. The CDR3 has 14 residues. V lost 5 bases, J lost 4 bases, and 11 bases lay in between. The CDR3 sequence is CASSIGRVTGELFF. DNA of the CDR3: TGTGCCAGCAGCATTGGGCGGGTCACCGGGGAGCTGTTTTTT.

This clone was observed a handful of times. The gene calls are TRBV6-6 and TRBJ2-3; 8 bases fit TRBD1. V trimming: 0 bases; J trimming: 1 base; junction bases outside the gene matches: 3. This CDR3 region has 16 residues. The germline CDR1 and CDR2 sequences are MNHNY and SVGAGI (reference sequence). CDR3 sequence reads: CASSYSPGQGTDTQYF. The CDR3 nucleotides are TGTGCCAGCAGTTACTCACCGGGACAGGGCACAGATACGCAGTATTTT.

The genes are TRBV27 and TRBJ2-5; D may match TRBD1 or TRBD2 (6 bases each). The CDR3 is made up of 14 amino acids. V lost 5 bases, J lost 3 bases, and 13 bases lay in between. CDR1 is MNHEY, CDR2 SMNVEV, per germline (reference sequence). The CDR3 region is CASSPRDTKETQYF. The CDR3 DNA is TGTGCCAGCAGTCCGCGGGACACCAAAGAGACCCAGTACTTC.

The gene calls are TRBV7-2 and TRBJ2-7, with TRBD2 matching 8 bases. This CDR3 comprises 15 residues. With V trimmed by 3 bases and J by 4 bases, 8 bases remained unmatched. Germline V gene sequence: CDR1 SGHTA, CDR2 FQGNSA. DNA of the CDR3: TGTGCCAGCAGCTTTAGCGGGGAATCCTGGTACGAGCAGTACTTC. It yields the protein CASSFSGESWYEQYF.